One sample yielded the 21 T cell receptor beta chains listed below, sequenced in a study of blood T cell repertoires in COVID-19 (dated by TCRdb to about 2020). Libraries came from the immunoSEQ multiplex PCR assay. TCRdb limited this immuneACCESS table to in-frame rearrangements with V and J called. A share of clones is missing; checked studies link under half to unresolved V genes, and the rest is unexplained. Across this sample there are some 70,000 clones, with roughly 90% seen only once. Clones ranked in the top ten supply around 2.5% of the sample. The sample consisted of peripheral blood. These receptors were obtained from a man in his sixties or seventies with active or convalescent COVID-19.

For the CDR3, the DNA is TGTGCCAGGGCCCGGGGTTGGGATGGCTACACCTTC. Translating gives CARARGWDGYTF. J is TRBJ1-2 and V is TRBV2; no reliable D call. The V gene's germline CDR1 is SNHLY and CDR2 FYNNEI. The length of the CDR3 is 12 residues. Trimming took off 9 bases at V and 6 bases at J, with 14 bases between the two ends.

The chain has TRBV6-1 and TRBJ1-5; a possible D gene is TRBD1 (5 bases). From germline, CDR1 is MNHNS and CDR2 SASEGT. The CDR3 consists of 15 residues. Deletions cut 2 bases from V and 7 bases from J, with 15 bases between. The DNA of the CDR3 is TGTGCCAGCAGTGAACTGGACGGCGGACACCAGCCCCAGCATTTT. Its protein product is CASSELDGGHQPQHF.

The chain joins TRBV10-1 to TRBJ1-6; D unclear. CDR3 length: 14 amino acids. Germline V lookup: CDR1 WNHNN, CDR2 SYGVQD (reference sequence). Trimming took 7 bases from V and 7 from J, leaving 14 bases between them. For the CDR3, the DNA is TGCGCCAGCACCGAGAATCTACAGAATTCACCCCTCCACTTT. Encoded protein: CASTENLQNSPLHF.

The DNA for the CDR3 is TGTGCCAGCAGCTCGGATACAGGTTATCAGCCCCAGCATTTT. This translates into CASSSDTGYQPQHF. The chain couples TRBV7-9 to TRBJ1-5, with D tentatively TRBD1 (5 bases). CDR3 length: 14 residues. The germline V gene encodes CDR1 SEHNR and CDR2 FQNEAQ (reference sequence). The V end lost 4 bases, the J end lost 5 bases, and 12 bases lay between the germline ends.

This sequence joins TRBV2 and TRBJ1-5, with TRBD1 identical over 7 bases. Trimming removed 6 bases from V and 2 bases from J; junction bases left unmatched: 7. The CDR3 covers 15 residues. CDR1 and CDR2 from the germline V gene are SNHLY and FYNNEI. CDR3 in DNA: TGTGCCAGCAGAATATCAGGGGGAGGCAATCAGCCCCAGCATTTT. The encoded protein is CASRISGGGNQPQHF.

V usage is TRBV27 and J usage is TRBJ2-2; D unclear. With 3 bases removed from V and 1 base from J, the gap between germline ends came to 6 bases. There are 14 residues in the CDR3. Germline V gives CDR1 MNHEY, CDR2 SMNVEV (reference sequence). CDR3: CASSFDWNTGELFF. The CDR3 region has the DNA TGTGCCAGCAGTTTTGACTGGAACACCGGGGAGCTGTTTTTT.

The chain has TRBV18 and TRBJ2-1, with D possibly being TRBD2 (5 bases). Trimming shortened V by 1 base and J by 13 bases, and 23 bases separated the two germline ends. The germline V gene has CDR1 KGHSH and CDR2 LQKENI. The CDR3 consists of 16 residues. In nucleotides, the CDR3 is TGTGCCAGCTCACCACTAAGCCGGGGTTCCGAAGTGGGACAGTTCTTC. Amino acids: CASSPLSRGSEVGQFF.

V gene TRBV6-5 combines with J gene TRBJ2-1; the D is unclear. Trimming took 6 bases from V and 12 from J, leaving 9 bases between them. Germline V gene lookup returns CDR1 MNHEY and CDR2 SVGAGI. CDR3 length: 10 amino acids. Written as DNA, the CDR3 is TGTGCCAGCAGGGCGACTTCGCAGTTCTTC. Encoded protein: CASRATSQFF.

J is TRBJ1-1 and V is TRBV29-1; D not certain. The V and J ends lost 2 bases and 3 bases respectively, with 7 bases between them. Germline V gene lookup returns CDR1 SQVTM and CDR2 ANQGSEA. The CDR3 has 12 residues. The DNA for the CDR3 is TGCAGCGTTGAATGGGCCGACACTGAAGCTTTCTTT. It specifies CSVEWADTEAFF.

This chain connects TRBV24-1 to TRBJ2-1; 9 bases map to TRBD2. CDR3 length: 16 amino acids. The germline V gene encodes CDR1 KGHDR and CDR2 SFDVKD. V was pared by 4 bases and J by 2 bases, with 5 bases of the junction left unmatched. This CDR3 reads CATSDTLAGAYNEQFF. The CDR3 DNA reads TGTGCCACCAGTGACACACTAGCGGGCGCCTACAATGAGCAGTTCTTC.

This rearrangement joins TRBV18 to TRBJ1-1, with TRBD1 as a possible D gene (6 bases). Trimming removed 6 bases at V and 3 bases at J, with 20 bases between. The CDR3 covers 16 residues. Germline values: CDR1 KGHSH, CDR2 LQKENI. CDR3 nucleotides: TGTGCCAGCTCCGACGGGCTTCAATCAGGGGACACTGAAGCTTTCTTT. This encodes CASSDGLQSGDTEAFF. The whole variable domain, remainder taken from reference TRBV18 and TRBJ1-1, is NAGVMQNPRHLVRRRGQEARLRCSPMKGHSHVYWYRQLPEEGLKFMVYLQKENIIDESGMPKERFSAEFPKEGPSILRIQQVVRGDSAAYFCASSDGLQSGDTEAFFGQGTRLTVV.

This chain uses TRBV30 with TRBJ1-1, with 8 nucleotides matching TRBD1. Germline V gene sequence: CDR1 GTSNPN, CDR2 SVGIG (reference sequence). The CDR3 spans 15 residues. The ends lost 0 bases at V and 2 bases at J; junction bases unmatched: 5. CDR3 nucleotides: TGTGCCTGGAGTGTACCGGGACAGGCAAACACTGAAGCTTTCTTT. It is translated as CAWSVPGQANTEAFF. Looking up the rest from reference TRBV30 and TRBJ1-1 gives the full variable domain: SQTIHQWPATLVQPVGSPLSLECTVEGTSNPNLYWYRQAAGRGLQLLFYSVGIGQISSEVPQNLSASRPQDRQFILSSKKLLLSDSGFYLCAWSVPGQANTEAFFGQGTRLTVV.

This chain uses TRBV18 with TRBJ2-5, with 8 bases matching TRBD1. V was clipped by 4 bases and J by 1 base; unmatched bases: 8. From germline, CDR1 is KGHSH and CDR2 LQKENI. This CDR3 is built from 16 residues. The chain's CDR3 is CASSHPGTGVQETQYF. CDR3 nucleotides: TGTGCCAGCTCACACCCCGGGACAGGAGTCCAAGAGACCCAGTACTTC.

Only one count was recorded for this clone. The rearrangement links TRBV7-9 to TRBJ2-2; 7 bases map to TRBD1. V lost 4 bases to trimming and J lost 5 bases; unmatched junction nucleotides: 13. The CDR3 has 17 amino acids. The germline gives CDR1 SEHNR, CDR2 FQNEAQ (reference sequence). CDR3 sequence reads: CASSSKKWGRGTGELFF. The CDR3 DNA sequence: TGTGCCAGCAGCTCCAAAAAGTGGGGCAGGGGGACCGGGGAGCTGTTTTTT.

The chain combines TRBV5-1 with TRBJ1-1; D remains unclear. The CDR3 is 13 residues long. V lost 4 bases and J 5 bases, leaving 12 bases between the germline ends. Germline loops: CDR1 SGHRS, CDR2 YFSETQ. Here the CDR3 reads CASSTSDRTEAFF. In nucleotides, the CDR3 is TGCGCCAGCAGCACCAGCGACCGGACTGAAGCTTTCTTT.

The CDR3 bases are TGCGCCAGCAGCAAAGGGACTAGCGCAGATACGCAGTATTTT. It encodes CASSKGTSADTQYF. This chain links TRBV5-1 with TRBJ2-3; 10 nucleotides match TRBD2. The CDR3 is 14 amino acids. Germline CDR1 SGHRS, CDR2 YFSETQ. With 4 bases clipped from V and 4 bases from J, the junction kept 3 bases outside the gene matches.

V and J are TRBV19 and TRBJ2-1, with 10 bases identical to TRBD1. Germline CDR1 reads LNHDA; CDR2 reads SQIVND (reference sequence). The ends lost 4 bases at V and 8 bases at J; junction bases unmatched: 14. This CDR3 contains 17 residues. The CDR3 DNA sequence: TGTGCCAGTAGTACAAACCCGGGACAGGGGAGTTGGGATGAGCAGTTCTTC. This encodes CASSTNPGQGSWDEQFF.

V is TRBV5-4 and J is TRBJ1-4; D unresolved. Germline V gene sequence: CDR1 SGHNT, CDR2 YYREEE (reference sequence). The CDR3 consists of 12 residues. The V and J ends lost 0 bases and 7 bases respectively, with 4 bases between them. For the CDR3, the DNA is TGTGCCAGCAGCTTGGACGGTGAAAAACTGTTTTTT. Translating it yields CASSLDGEKLFF.

The J gene is TRBJ2-2, the V gene TRBV11-3, with D tentatively TRBD1 (7 bases). The CDR3 is made up of 14 amino acids. V was pared by 4 bases and J by 6 bases, with 12 bases between. The germline CDR1 and CDR2 sequences are SGHNT and YENEEA. This chain's CDR3 is CASSWGRGAGELFF. The CDR3 DNA reads TGTGCCAGCAGCTGGGGCAGGGGGGCCGGGGAGCTGTTTTTT.

J is TRBJ1-5 and V is TRBV7-2; tentatively, D is TRBD1 (6 bases). The V gene's germline CDR1 is SGHTA and CDR2 FQGNSA. V lost 6 bases and J lost 6, with 12 bases in between. The CDR3 covers 13 residues. DNA of the CDR3: TGTGCCAGCAGTTACAGGGATGGTCAGCCCCAGCATTTT. Translated: CASSYRDGQPQHF. The full variable domain, rest sourced from reference TRBV7-2 and TRBJ1-5, is GAGVSQSPSNKVTEKGKDVELRCDPISGHTALYWYRQSLGQGLEFLIYFQGNSAPDKSGLPSDRFSAERTGGSVSTLTIQRTQQEDSAVYLCASSYRDGQPQHFGDGTRLSIL.

This chain joins TRBV30 and TRBJ1-2; TRBD1 aligns across 10 bases. Unmatched junction bases numbered 5, after V lost 3 bases and J lost 7 bases. CDR3 length: 13 residues. CDR1 is GTSNPN and CDR2 is SVGIG in the germline V gene (reference sequence). The CDR3: CAWRLGTGVGYTF. In DNA, the CDR3 is TGTGCCTGGAGACTCGGGACAGGGGTTGGCTACACCTTC. The complete variable domain, with remaining parts taken from reference TRBV30 and TRBJ1-2, reads SQTIHQWPATLVQPVGSPLSLECTVEGTSNPNLYWYRQAAGRGLQLLFYSVGIGQISSEVPQNLSASRPQDRQFILSSKKLLLSDSGFYLCAWRLGTGVGYTFGSGTRLTVV.